The 20 T cell receptor beta chains in this list originate from one sample, sequenced in a study of blood T cell repertoires in COVID-19. The assay was immunoSEQ multiplex PCR, and TCRdb's table has in-frame clones only and misses some. The table lists 150,000 to 200,000 clones, about 86% of them singletons. Sequencing was performed on peripheral blood. The receptor set was obtained from a man in his late teens or twenties with acute or convalescent COVID-19.

The gene calls are TRBV28 and TRBJ2-7; 13 bases agree with TRBD2. The V gene end was trimmed by 5 bases and the J gene end by 6 bases; junction bases not matched to a gene: 10. This CDR3 is built from 16 residues. Germline V gene data show CDR1 as MDHEN and CDR2 as SYDVKM. The CDR3 region has the DNA TGTGCCAGCAGTCCCTATACTAGCGGGGGGGCCAGCGAGCAGTACGTC. Protein sequence: CASSPYTSGGASEQYV.

In its sample, this clone was seen once. The V call is TRBV21-1, the J call TRBJ2-5; TRBD2, the D gene given by the table, was not confirmed from the DNA. TRBV21-1 is assigned pseudogene status. There are 16 residues in the CDR3. CDR3 sequence reads: CASSKDDSGVLGTQYF. In DNA form, the CDR3 reads TGTGCCAGCAGCAAAGATGATAGCGGCGTACTCGGGACCCAGTACTTC.

Here the CDR3 DNA reads TGTGCCAGCAGCTTACCAGGGGGCACTGAAGCTTTCTTT. It encodes CASSLPGGTEAFF. The chain is built from TRBV7-9 and TRBJ1-1, with 7 bases lining up with TRBD1. This CDR3 has 13 residues. V was pared by 2 bases and J by 4 bases, with 1 base of the junction left unmatched. The germline V gene has CDR1 SEHNR and CDR2 FQNEAQ (reference sequence).

The rearrangement links TRBV7-8 to TRBJ1-6; 9 bases line up with TRBD1. The CDR3 is made up of 16 amino acids. CDR1 is SGHVS and CDR2 is FQNEAQ in the germline V gene. V lost 3 bases and J lost 6; bases outside the gene matches: 6. The chain's CDR3 is CASSFDRGSSNSPLHF. The CDR3, as DNA: TGTGCCAGCAGCTTTGACAGGGGGAGTTCTAATTCACCCCTCCACTTT.

The V and J genes are TRBV4-1 and TRBJ1-1; D is uncertain. Germline CDR1 is MGHRA and CDR2 is YSYEKL. The CDR3 length is 15 residues. The V end was cut by 0 bases, the J end by 0 bases, with 8 bases between. CDR3 sequence: CASSQDERVNTEAFF. The CDR3 DNA follows: TGCGCCAGCAGCCAAGATGAACGCGTGAACACTGAAGCTTTCTTT.

This chain uses TRBV9 with TRBJ2-1, with TRBD2 matching over 9 bases. Germline CDR1 and CDR2: SGDLS and YYNGEE. The ends lost 3 bases at V and 0 bases at J; junction bases unmatched: 4. This CDR3 region has 16 residues. The CDR3 region is CASSALAGNSYNEQFF. The CDR3 DNA follows: TGTGCCAGCAGCGCCCTAGCGGGGAACTCCTACAATGAGCAGTTCTTC.

J is TRBJ1-5 and V is TRBV19, with TRBD1 as a possible D gene (6 bases). Trimming took 5 bases from V and 0 from J, leaving 14 bases between them. CDR3 length: 16 residues. CDR1 is LNHDA, CDR2 SQIVND, per germline (reference sequence). DNA for the CDR3: TGTGCCAGTAGTGCACCCGGGACAACTAGCAATCAGCCCCAGCATTTT. Encoded protein: CASSAPGTTSNQPQHF.

The chain combines TRBV27 with TRBJ2-2; 9 nucleotides line up with TRBD2. This CDR3 spans 14 amino acids. With 1 base clipped from V and 6 bases from J, the junction kept 0 bases outside the gene matches. Germline V gives CDR1 MNHEY, CDR2 SMNVEV (reference sequence). The CDR3 DNA sequence: TGTGCCAGCAGTTTATTAGCGGGGGCCGGGGAGCTGTTTTTT. This encodes CASSLLAGAGELFF.

Only one count was recorded for this clone. The chain has TRBV4-1 and TRBJ1-2, with 7 bases lining up with TRBD1. Germline values: CDR1 MGHRA, CDR2 YSYEKL. The V and J ends lost 0 bases and 10 bases, in that order; junction bases with no gene match: 8. The CDR3 runs 14 residues. This CDR3 reads CASSQDLTGVDYTF. In DNA, the CDR3 is TGCGCCAGCAGCCAAGATCTAACAGGGGTAGACTACACCTTC.

The rearrangement links TRBV27 to TRBJ2-3; 8 bases align to TRBD2. In germline, CDR1 is MNHEY, CDR2 SMNVEV (reference sequence). Trimming took 6 bases from V and 6 from J; bases not matched to a gene: 8. This CDR3 comprises 14 residues. The DNA for the CDR3 is TGTGCCAGCAGACCGGGACTAGAGGGGGATACGCAGTATTTT. Protein: CASRPGLEGDTQYF.

The V call is TRBV24-1, the J call TRBJ1-2, with D unclear. The CDR3 covers 11 residues. In germline, CDR1 is KGHDR, CDR2 SFDVKD. Deletions cut 1 base from V and 8 bases from J, with 4 bases between. CDR3 DNA: TGTGCCACCAGTGATTTTCGGGGCTACACCTTC. It encodes CATSDFRGYTF.

The J gene is TRBJ1-5, the V gene TRBV5-1; D perhaps matches TRBD1 (5 bases). The CDR3 is 14 residues long. Trimming shortened V by 4 bases and J by 1 base, and 9 bases separated the two germline ends. Germline V gene data show CDR1 as SGHRS and CDR2 as YFSETQ. This chain's CDR3 is CASSAGGSNQPQHF. CDR3 coding DNA: TGCGCCAGCAGCGCCGGGGGAAGCAATCAGCCCCAGCATTTT.

This clone is a singleton in its sample. This rearrangement joins TRBV6-1 to TRBJ2-3; D is possibly TRBD1 (5 bases). The CDR3 extends over 16 amino acids. Per germline, CDR1 MNHNS and CDR2 SASEGT. With 0 bases removed from V and 3 bases from J, the gap between germline ends came to 13 bases. This CDR3 is CASSEASVGRTDTQYF. The CDR3 DNA is TGTGCCAGCAGTGAAGCATCCGTGGGGCGGACAGATACGCAGTATTTT.

The rearrangement uses TRBV6-6 and TRBJ2-2, with 11 bases identical to TRBD2. Germline CDR1 reads MNHNY; CDR2 reads SVGAGI (reference sequence). The junction had 5 bases not matched to a gene; V was cut back by 5 bases and J by 6 bases. This CDR3 has 15 residues. CDR3 amino acids: CASSGLAGGAGELFF. The DNA of the CDR3 is TGTGCCAGCAGTGGACTAGCGGGTGGGGCCGGGGAGCTGTTTTTT.

This clone has just one count. The V call is TRBV19, the J call TRBJ1-2, with TRBD1 identical over 7 bases. V lost 6 bases to trimming and J lost 2 bases; unmatched junction nucleotides: 3. There are 13 residues in the CDR3. Germline CDR1 LNHDA, CDR2 SQIVND (reference sequence). The CDR3 DNA follows: TGTGCCAGTAGCCTGGGACAGAACTATGGCTACACCTTC. Protein product: CASSLGQNYGYTF.

The rearrangement uses TRBV19 and TRBJ1-5; 10 bases are shared with TRBD1. This CDR3 region has 19 residues. Losses at the gene ends were 6 bases for V and 1 base for J; bases not matched to a gene: 15. CDR1 is LNHDA and CDR2 is SQIVND in the germline V gene (reference sequence). The CDR3 protein is CASSIWGTGEWISNQPQHF. The CDR3 DNA reads TGTGCCAGTAGCATATGGGGGACAGGGGAATGGATAAGCAATCAGCCCCAGCATTTT.

This clone was seen just once. The chain's CDR3 is CASRTSGDNEQFF. CDR3 nucleotides: TGTGCTAGCCGGACTAGCGGGGATAATGAGCAGTTCTTC. V is TRBV12-5 and J is TRBJ2-1, with TRBD2 matching 12 bases. From germline, CDR1 is LGHNT and CDR2 FRNRAP. The junction had 4 bases not matched to a gene; V was cut back by 9 bases and J by 7 bases. CDR3 length: 13 amino acids.

This chain uses TRBV7-2 with TRBJ1-4, with 9 bases identical to TRBD1. The CDR3 has 16 residues. Germline CDR1 SGHTA, CDR2 FQGNSA. V lost 1 base to trimming and J lost 8 bases; unmatched junction nucleotides: 8. The CDR3 spells CASSLVREDRGEKLFF. In DNA, the CDR3 is TGTGCCAGCAGCTTAGTGCGTGAGGACAGGGGAGAAAAACTGTTTTTT. The entire variable domain, with the rest obtained from reference TRBV7-2 and TRBJ1-4, is as follows: GAGVSQSPSNKVTEKGKDVELRCDPISGHTALYWYRQSLGQGLEFLIYFQGNSAPDKSGLPSDRFSAERTGGSVSTLTIQRTQQEDSAVYLCASSLVREDRGEKLFFGSGTQLSVL.

This sequence joins TRBV5-1 and TRBJ2-6; D gene unclear. Trimming stripped 7 bases from V and 0 bases from J, with 8 bases between. Germline CDR1 reads SGHRS; CDR2 reads YFSETQ. This CDR3 is built from 14 residues. CDR3 in DNA: TGCGCCAGCTACACCAACTCTGGGGCCAACGTCCTGACTTTC. The encoded protein is CASYTNSGANVLTF.

The DNA for the CDR3 is TGCGCCAGCAGCTTGGCCGCGGGGGAAGGAAACACTGAAGCTTTCTTT. It codes for CASSLAAGEGNTEAFF. The gene calls are TRBV5-1 and TRBJ1-1; possible D gene TRBD1, 5 bases. Germline CDR1 is SGHRS and CDR2 is YFSETQ. V was shortened by 0 bases and J by 2 bases, with 14 bases between the two germline ends. The CDR3 consists of 16 residues.